The 27 T cell receptor beta chains presented below share a single source sample, sequenced in a study of shared clonotypes between healthy human individuals. The repertoire was sequenced with immunoSEQ multiplex PCR; TCRdb's copy has only in-frame clones and lacks some. The table has under 550,000 clones, less than 96% seen once; the top ten hold approximately 0.06%. The specimen was naive CD4+ T cells sorted from blood. Noted subset: CD45RA+ positively selected. These receptors were obtained from a young woman in good health.

In this sample, this clone turned up once. This chain connects TRBV28 to TRBJ2-7, with D possibly being TRBD1 (5 bases). The CDR3 length is 17 residues. Trimming shortened V by 2 bases and J by 2 bases, and 19 bases separated the two germline ends. Germline V gives CDR1 MDHEN, CDR2 SYDVKM. The chain's CDR3 is CASSLQLTDPETYEQYF. DNA for the CDR3: TGTGCCAGCAGTTTACAACTGACAGATCCCGAAACCTACGAGCAGTACTTC.

The chain combines TRBV5-6 with TRBJ2-2, with 10 nucleotides matching TRBD1. The CDR3 length is 19 residues. Germline V gene data show CDR1 as SGHDT and CDR2 as YYEEEE. V trimming: 3 bases; J trimming: 3 bases; junction bases outside the gene matches: 14. The CDR3 reads CASSYMTGTGVKYTGELFF. The CDR3 DNA reads TGTGCCAGCAGCTACATGACCGGGACAGGGGTTAAGTACACCGGGGAGCTGTTTTTT.

The chain carries TRBV4-1 and TRBJ2-5; 9 bases map to TRBD2. This CDR3 region has 15 residues. CDR1 MGHRA and CDR2 YSYEKL come from the germline V gene. V was pared by 0 bases and J by 4 bases, with 3 bases of the junction left unmatched. The CDR3 coding sequence is TGCGCCAGCAGCCAAGATACTAGCGGGTTAGAGACCCAGTACTTC. Translated, it gives CASSQDTSGLETQYF.

This chain uses TRBV4-1 with TRBJ2-1; 10 nucleotides align to TRBD2. The ends lost 1 base at V and 3 bases at J; junction bases unmatched: 3. The CDR3 is 16 residues long. Germline V lookup: CDR1 MGHRA, CDR2 YSYEKL. CDR3 DNA sequence: TGCGCCAGCAGCCAAGGGAGGACTAGCGGCTACAATGAGCAGTTCTTC. Translation gives CASSQGRTSGYNEQFF.

The chain couples TRBV25-1 to TRBJ2-5; D is perhaps TRBD2 (6 bases). Near its end, the DNA agrees better with TRBJ2-7, so the J call may be wrong. The CDR3 is 14 residues long. CDR1 and CDR2 from the germline V gene are MGHDK and SYGVNS. DNA of the CDR3: TGTGCCAGCAGTGATGGAGGGACCGACTACGAGCAGTACTTC. Translated, it gives CASSDGGTDYEQYF.

This sequence joins TRBV7-2 and TRBJ2-1; TRBD2 aligns across 13 bases. The CDR3 spans 19 residues. Germline values: CDR1 SGHTA, CDR2 FQGNSA. V gave up 2 bases and J gave up 2 bases; unmatched junction bases: 9. DNA of the CDR3: TGTGCCAGCAGCTTACAACTAAAACTAGCGGGGGGGGCCTACAATGAGCAGTTCTTC. Translated: CASSLQLKLAGGAYNEQFF.

V usage is TRBV2 and J usage is TRBJ2-3; 8 bases agree with TRBD2. The CDR3 is 15 amino acids. Trimming removed 8 bases from V and 0 bases from J; junction bases left unmatched: 7. Germline-derived CDR1 and CDR2 are SNHLY and FYNNEI. CDR3 protein: CASAKLAASTDTQYF. The CDR3 DNA is TGTGCCAGCGCCAAACTAGCGGCTAGCACAGATACGCAGTATTTT.

This chain joins TRBV27 and TRBJ2-1, with D perhaps TRBD1 (6 bases). V gave up 5 bases and J gave up 1 base, with 15 bases separating them. CDR1 and CDR2 (germline): MNHEY, SMNVEV (reference sequence). The CDR3 spans 16 residues. CDR3 protein: CASSPQLRGSYNEQFF. Here the CDR3 DNA reads TGTGCCAGCAGTCCCCAACTTAGGGGGTCCTACAATGAGCAGTTCTTC.

The chain joins TRBV11-2 to TRBJ2-5, with a weak D call TRBD2 (5 bases). V was shortened by 2 bases and J by 5 bases, with 15 bases between the two germline ends. Per germline, CDR1 SGHAT and CDR2 FQNNGV. The CDR3 has 15 residues. CDR3 sequence: CASSLNPGPGETQYF. The CDR3 bases are TGTGCCAGCAGCTTAAACCCCGGCCCGGGGGAGACCCAGTACTTC. Using reference TRBV11-2 and TRBJ2-5 for the parts outside the CDR3, the full variable domain is EAGVAQSPRYKIIEKRQSVAFWCNPISGHATLYWYQQILGQGPKLLIQFQNNGVVDDSQLPKDRFSAERLKGVDSTLKIQPAKLEDSAVYLCASSLNPGPGETQYFGPGTRLLVL.

V usage is TRBV6-1 and J usage is TRBJ2-3; D is undetermined. The length of the CDR3 is 14 residues. CDR1 and CDR2 (germline): MNHNS, SASEGT. Trimming removed 9 bases at V and 6 bases at J, with 19 bases between. The CDR3 coding sequence is TGTGCCAGTAACCCGACCGTGGGATCCGATACGCAGTATTTT. Translation gives CASNPTVGSDTQYF.

The chain links TRBV18 to TRBJ2-2; TRBD2 matches 8 bases. The V segment lost 0 bases and the J segment 7 bases; nucleotides outside the gene matches: 4. CDR1 KGHSH and CDR2 LQKENI come from the germline V gene. This CDR3 has 15 amino acids. This CDR3 is CASSPPSGGNGELFF. The DNA for the CDR3 is TGTGCCAGCTCACCACCGAGCGGGGGTAACGGGGAGCTGTTTTTT.

This sequence joins TRBV5-4 and TRBJ2-1, with 10 bases aligning to TRBD1. There are 15 residues in the CDR3. CDR1 and CDR2 (germline): SGHNT, YYREEE (reference sequence). V gave up 4 bases and J gave up 2 bases; unmatched junction bases: 3. CDR3 DNA sequence: TGTGCCAGCAGCGTGGGACAGGGGACCTACAATGAGCAGTTCTTC. Protein: CASSVGQGTYNEQFF. The whole variable domain, filled in from reference TRBV5-4 and TRBJ2-1, reads ETGVTQSPTHLIKTRGQQVTLRCSSQSGHNTVSWYQQALGQGPQFIFQYYREEENGRGNFPPRFSGLQFPNYSSELNVNALELDDSALYLCASSVGQGTYNEQFFGPGTRLTVL.

The CDR3 protein is CASSQEYQETQYF. CDR3 DNA: TGTGCCAGCAGCCAAGAGTACCAAGAGACCCAGTACTTC. The V and J genes are TRBV6-6 and TRBJ2-5; unclear D gene. The CDR3 consists of 13 residues. V lost 6 bases and J lost 0, with 8 bases in between. Germline values: CDR1 MNHNY, CDR2 SVGAGI (reference sequence).

The J gene is TRBJ2-7, the V gene TRBV28; tentative D call: TRBD1 (5 bases). The CDR3 totals 12 residues. CDR1 and CDR2 from the germline V gene are MDHEN and SYDVKM. V was cut by 6 bases and J by 3 bases, with 9 bases left in between. CDR3 amino acids: CASSAGFYEQYF. The CDR3 region has the DNA TGTGCCAGCAGCGCAGGGTTCTACGAGCAGTACTTC. The full variable domain, its missing parts supplied by reference TRBV28 and TRBJ2-7, is DVKVTQSSRYLVKRTGEKVFLECVQDMDHENMFWYRQDPGLGLRLIYFSYDVKMKEKGDIPEGYSVSREKKERFSLILESASTNQTSMYLCASSAGFYEQYFGPGTRLTVT.

V gene TRBV5-1 combines with J gene TRBJ2-7; D unresolved. CDR1 and CDR2 from the germline V gene are SGHRS and YFSETQ. The CDR3 totals 12 residues. V was pared by 4 bases and J by 6 bases, with 11 bases between. The CDR3 bases are TGCGCCAGCAGCCTTCACGACGGCGAGCAGTACTTC. Translation gives CASSLHDGEQYF.

The V and J genes are TRBV11-1 and TRBJ2-7, with 9 bases identical to TRBD2. The CDR3 loop spans 15 amino acids. Germline V gene data show CDR1 as SGHAT and CDR2 as FQDESV (reference sequence). J gave up 0 bases and V 5 bases, and 5 bases lay outside the gene matches. The CDR3 DNA sequence: TGTGCCAGCAGCCTGACTAGCGGAAGCTCCTACGAGCAGTACTTC. Translation: CASSLTSGSSYEQYF.

V gene TRBV4-2 combines with J gene TRBJ2-7, with 12 bases identical to TRBD2. CDR1 and CDR2 from the germline V gene are LGHNA and YNFKEQ. There are 15 residues in the CDR3. V dropped 1 base and J dropped 3; count of bases not matched to a gene: 1. The CDR3 DNA reads TGTGCCAGCAGCCAAGGGACTAGCGGGGACTACGAGCAGTACTTC. As protein: CASSQGTSGDYEQYF.

The chain is built from TRBV18 and TRBJ2-7, with a possible D match to TRBD2 (5 bases). The CDR3 sequence is 14 residues long. Germline V gives CDR1 KGHSH, CDR2 LQKENI. Trimming shortened V by 3 bases and J by 2 bases, and 11 bases separated the two germline ends. DNA for the CDR3: TGTGCCAGCTCACCGGGGAGAGGGACCTACGAGCAGTACTTC. It encodes CASSPGRGTYEQYF.

The chain is built from TRBV19 and TRBJ1-1; a possible D gene is TRBD1 (6 bases). V lost 10 bases and J lost 0, with 15 bases in between. Germline V gene sequence: CDR1 LNHDA, CDR2 SQIVND (reference sequence). CDR3 length: 14 residues. CDR3 sequence reads: CATRKTGMNTEAFF. In DNA, the CDR3 is TGTGCCACCAGAAAAACAGGGATGAACACTGAAGCTTTCTTT.

The rearrangement uses TRBV11-2 and TRBJ1-1, with a weak D call TRBD1 (5 bases). The germline V gene encodes CDR1 SGHAT and CDR2 FQNNGV. CDR3 length: 15 amino acids. V lost 6 bases to trimming and J lost 2 bases, with 16 bases between them. CDR3 DNA: TGTGCCAGCAGATCCCCGGGACGGAAAAACACTGAAGCTTTCTTT. Its translation is CASRSPGRKNTEAFF.

The rearrangement uses TRBV4-2 and TRBJ2-1; 11 nucleotides align to TRBD2. CDR3 length: 15 amino acids. V gave up 0 bases and J gave up 8 bases; unmatched junction bases: 3. Germline CDR1 LGHNA, CDR2 YNFKEQ. CDR3 DNA sequence: TGTGCCAGCAGCCAAGAATCTAGCGGGAGGCATGAGCAGTTCTTC. It specifies CASSQESSGRHEQFF.

The V gene is TRBV4-1, the J gene TRBJ2-7, with 12 bases aligning to TRBD1. V lost 8 bases, J lost 5 bases, and 10 bases stayed unmatched. The germline V gene has CDR1 MGHRA and CDR2 YSYEKL. This CDR3 contains 15 residues. CDR3 bases: TGCGCCAGCCGGCTGGGACAGGGGGCCGAAAACGAGCAGTACTTC. The encoded protein is CASRLGQGAENEQYF.

The chain combines TRBV11-2 with TRBJ2-3, with 10 bases identical to TRBD2. V dropped 5 bases and J dropped 3; count of bases not matched to a gene: 14. Germline V lookup: CDR1 SGHAT, CDR2 FQNNGV. The CDR3 consists of 18 residues. CDR3 loop: CASSPSGSFAGWTDTQYF. The CDR3 DNA reads TGTGCCAGCAGCCCTAGCGGGAGTTTCGCGGGGTGGACAGATACGCAGTATTTT.

This chain connects TRBV9 to TRBJ2-7, with 8 bases that match TRBD1. Per the germline V gene, CDR1 is SGDLS and CDR2 is YYNGEE. The CDR3 spans 15 residues. The junction had 10 bases not matched to a gene; V was cut back by 3 bases and J by 5 bases. CDR3 sequence (DNA): TGTGCCAGCAGCGCCCAGCTGGACAGGGCCCACGAGCAGTACTTC. Translating gives CASSAQLDRAHEQYF.

CDR3 sequence reads: CASSFTRRGAMETQYF. In DNA form, the CDR3 reads TGCGCCAGCAGCTTTACCCGACGGGGGGCGATGGAGACCCAGTACTTC. The chain uses TRBV5-1 and TRBJ2-5; perhaps TRBD2 as D (7 bases). CDR1 is SGHRS, CDR2 YFSETQ, per germline. The CDR3 totals 16 residues. The V gene lost 2 bases and the J gene lost 5 bases, with 19 bases spanning the gap.

This chain links TRBV6-1 with TRBJ2-1; TRBD2 matches 7 bases. The germline V gene encodes CDR1 MNHNS and CDR2 SASEGT. This CDR3 has 14 amino acids. Trimming at V came to 6 bases and at J to 5 bases, leaving 7 bases not matched to a gene. The CDR3 DNA sequence: TGTGCCAGCAGGGACCGGGACTACCACAATGAGCAGTTCTTC. Translated: CASRDRDYHNEQFF.

The count of this clone is one. The genes are TRBV7-9 and TRBJ2-7, with 8 nucleotides matching TRBD2. V shed 6 bases and J 2 bases; nucleotides not matched to a gene: 9. There are 15 residues in the CDR3. Germline V gene data show CDR1 as SEHNR and CDR2 as FQNEAQ (reference sequence). The DNA for the CDR3 is TGTGCCAGCAGGGTGGCGGCGGGAGGAACCTACGAGCAGTACTTC. Its protein is CASRVAAGGTYEQYF.